Listed below are T cell receptor beta chains from one sample, sequenced in a study of T-cell memory formation after mild COVID-19. TCRdb called the 5' RACE reads again in MiXCR, with one record for every CDR3 protein. The data show around 130,000 distinct CDR3 sequences, about a sixth seen once. Sequencing was performed on PBMCs or a T cell subset sorted from them (not recorded which). The receptors were gathered from an adult woman who had mild COVID-19 (a few samples of this study predate the infection). Cell type and time point are not known. The CDR3 runs from the conserved cysteine through the conserved F or W. A D gene is named only where the DNA matches it firmly. Part of the rows lack a size; the others show once, few, many or a class for expanded clones.

j_call	d_call	cdr3_length	v_call	clone_size	cdr3_nt	cdr3_aa
TRBJ1-1	NA	12	TRBV7-9	NA	TGTGCCAGCAACCCAGGGGTGAGGGAAGCTTTCTTT	CASNPGVREAFF
TRBJ1-2	NA	19	TRBV5-6	NA	TGTGCCAGCAGCTTGGCCCTAGCCCTCGGACAGAACCCTAACTATGGCTACACCTTC	CASSLALALGQNPNYGYTF
TRBJ2-3	TRBD2	17	TRBV5-1	NA	TGCGCCAGCAGCTTGGAGGGACTAGCGGGAGGCACAGATACGCAGTATTTT	CASSLEGLAGGTDTQYF
TRBJ2-7	TRBD2	16	TRBV15	NA	TGTGCCACCAGCATTCTGACTAGCGGGATACCCTACGAGCAGTACTTC	CATSILTSGIPYEQYF
TRBJ2-5	NA	13	TRBV20-1	NA	TGCAGTGCTAGGGCCGGTTTCCCAGAGACCCAGTACTTC	CSARAGFPETQYF
TRBJ2-1	NA	17	TRBV6-6	few	TGTGCCAGCAGTTACGCCTCCGGCAGGACCGAGGACAATGAGCAGTTCTTC	CASSYASGRTEDNEQFF
TRBJ2-3	TRBD2	14	TRBV30	few	TGTGCCTGGCGGAGGGGAGGGGCCACAGATACGCAGTATTTT	CAWRRGGATDTQYF
TRBJ2-1	TRBD2	18	TRBV5-5	NA	TGTGCCAGCAGCTTGATCGTAGGAATAGCGGGAAGGGGCAATGAGCAGTTCTTC	CASSLIVGIAGRGNEQFF
TRBJ2-3	NA	15	TRBV6-5	NA	TGTGCCAGCAGTTACTCGGGCCTACACACAGATACGCAGTATTTT	CASSYSGLHTDTQYF
TRBJ2-1	NA	13	TRBV24-1	NA	TGTGCCACCAGTGATTATCAGGGGCATGAGCAGTTCTTC	CATSDYQGHEQFF
TRBJ2-7	NA	12	TRBV9	NA	TGTGCCAGCAGCTCAGGACCTCTCGAGCAGTACTTC	CASSSGPLEQYF
TRBJ2-7	TRBD1	17	TRBV15	few	TGTGCCACCAGCAGACCAATTCCCGGGACAGGGTTCCACGAGCAGTACTTC	CATSRPIPGTGFHEQYF
TRBJ2-3	NA	15	TRBV6-7	NA	TGTGCCACCGGGCAGCGACGGCGTAGCACAGATACGCAGTATTTT	CATGQRRRSTDTQYF
TRBJ2-7	NA	11	TRBV6-5	NA	TGTGCCAGCACCCTGGGCGCCGAGCAGTACTTC	CASTLGAEQYF
TRBJ2-1	TRBD1	16	TRBV5-5	NA	TGTGCCAGCAGCCCGACTCGGGACAGGGTGTATAATGAGCAGTTCTTC	CASSPTRDRVYNEQFF
TRBJ2-7	NA	13	TRBV27	few	TGTGCCAGCGGGGCAGGGACGATATACGAGCAGTACTTC	CASGAGTIYEQYF
TRBJ2-7	TRBD1	15	TRBV7-2	few	TGTGCCAGCAGCTCCGCGGGGCAGGGGGCCCACGAGCAGTACTTC	CASSSAGQGAHEQYF
TRBJ2-5	NA	13	TRBV18	NA	TGTGCCAGCTCAACACTGGGGGGAGAGACCCAGTACTTC	CASSTLGGETQYF
TRBJ2-1	NA	12	TRBV12-3/TRBV12-4	once	TGTGCCAGCAGTTTAATGAGCAATGAGCAGTTCTTC	CASSLMSNEQFF
TRBJ2-5	TRBD2	15	TRBV5-4	NA	TGTGCCAGCAGCTTGGTACTAGCGGCTCAAGAGACCCAGTACTTC	CASSLVLAAQETQYF
TRBJ2-3	NA	15	TRBV7-9	few	TGTGCCAGCAGCTCCCCCATGCCCCACGGGGATACGCAGTATTTT	CASSSPMPHGDTQYF
TRBJ1-4	NA	16	TRBV9	NA	TGTGCCAGCAGCCCCGGGACGGACACAACTAATGAAAAACTGTTTTTT	CASSPGTDTTNEKLFF
TRBJ2-1	NA	17	TRBV7-6	many	TGTGCCAGCAGCAAAATAGTAGCCGTGAGCTCCTACAATGAGCAGTTCTTC	CASSKIVAVSSYNEQFF
TRBJ2-7	TRBD1	14	TRBV20-1	many	TGCAGTGCTGAAGACTGGACAGGGAGCTACGAGCAGTACTTC	CSAEDWTGSYEQYF
TRBJ2-1	NA	13	TRBV20-1	NA	TGCAGTGCTAGAACCCCAGACTACAATGAGCAGTTCTTC	CSARTPDYNEQFF
TRBJ2-2	NA	14	TRBV12-3/TRBV12-4	NA	TGTGCCAGCAGTTTTCGGCAGTACACCGGGGAGCTGTTTTTT	CASSFRQYTGELFF
TRBJ2-1	NA	13	TRBV4-3	few	TGCGCCAGCAGCGGCCTCGGGAGAGTTGAGCAGTTCTTC	CASSGLGRVEQFF
TRBJ2-3	NA	12	TRBV20-1	NA	TGCAGTGCTAGAATGCGCACAGATACGCAGTATTTT	CSARMRTDTQYF